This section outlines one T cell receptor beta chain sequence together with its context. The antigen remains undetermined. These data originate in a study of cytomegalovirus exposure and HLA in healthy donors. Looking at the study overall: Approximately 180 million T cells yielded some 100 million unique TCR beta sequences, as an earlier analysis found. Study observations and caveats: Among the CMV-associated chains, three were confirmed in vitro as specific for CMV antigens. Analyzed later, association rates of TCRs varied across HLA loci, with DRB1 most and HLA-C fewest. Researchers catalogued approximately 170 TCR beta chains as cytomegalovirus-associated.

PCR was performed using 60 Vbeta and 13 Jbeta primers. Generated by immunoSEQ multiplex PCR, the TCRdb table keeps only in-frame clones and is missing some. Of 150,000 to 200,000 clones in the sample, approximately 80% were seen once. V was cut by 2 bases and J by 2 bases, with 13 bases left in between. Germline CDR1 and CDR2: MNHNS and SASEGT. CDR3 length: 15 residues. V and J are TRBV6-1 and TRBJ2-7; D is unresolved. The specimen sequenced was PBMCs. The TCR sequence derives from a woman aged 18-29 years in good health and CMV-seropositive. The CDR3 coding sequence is TGTGCCAGCAGTGAAACCCCACTTTTGACCTACGAGCAGTACTTC. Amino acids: CASSETPLLTYEQYF.